This T cell receptor (beta chain) was observed in a study of T cell responses to AZD1222 COVID-19 vaccine. Comment on this clone: Its antigen remains unknown.

The repertoire was sequenced with immunoSEQ multiplex PCR; TCRdb's copy has only in-frame clones and lacks some. The sample lists tens of thousands of clones, more than 80% occurring once. With 4 bases removed from V and 4 bases from J, the gap between germline ends came to 18 bases. The CDR3 extends over 15 amino acids. Germline lookup yields CDR1 SGHRS and CDR2 YFSETQ. General study results and limits: Among AZD1222 vaccinees, only five to seven were seropositive at baseline. Sampling that yielded the repertoires occurred only after the peak T cell response. Females outnumbered males among donors, who were mostly white British; clonal diversity was possibly underestimated. Two AZD1222 doses significantly raised spike-specific TCR breadth and depth over controls.

This chain uses TRBV5-1 with TRBJ2-7; either TRBD1 or TRBD2 may supply D (5 bases each). This specimen consisted of peripheral blood, obtained on day 0 of AZD1222 vaccination. This sequence originates from an adult in good health. CDR3 protein: CASSRDMGVRYEQYF. The CDR3 bases are TGCGCCAGCAGCCGTGACATGGGGGTAAGGTACGAGCAGTACTTC.